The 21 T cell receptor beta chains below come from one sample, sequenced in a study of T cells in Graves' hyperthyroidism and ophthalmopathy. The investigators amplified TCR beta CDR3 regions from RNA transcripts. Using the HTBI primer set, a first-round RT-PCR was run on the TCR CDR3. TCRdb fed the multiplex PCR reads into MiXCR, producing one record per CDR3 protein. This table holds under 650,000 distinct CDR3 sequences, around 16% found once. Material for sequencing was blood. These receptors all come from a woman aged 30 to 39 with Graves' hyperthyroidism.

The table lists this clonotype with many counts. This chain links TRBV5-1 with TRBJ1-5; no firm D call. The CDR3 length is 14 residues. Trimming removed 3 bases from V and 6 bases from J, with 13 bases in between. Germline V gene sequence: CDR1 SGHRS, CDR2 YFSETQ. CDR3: CASSSGPGSQPQHF. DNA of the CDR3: TGCGCCAGCAGCTCAGGCCCTGGCAGTCAGCCCCAGCATTTT. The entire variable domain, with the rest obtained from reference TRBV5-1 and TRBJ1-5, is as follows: KAGVTQTPRYLIKTRGQQVTLSCSPISGHRSVSWYQQTPGQGLQFLFEYFSETQRNKGNFPGRFSGRQFSNSRSEMNVSTLELGDSALYLCASSSGPGSQPQHFGDGTRLSIL.

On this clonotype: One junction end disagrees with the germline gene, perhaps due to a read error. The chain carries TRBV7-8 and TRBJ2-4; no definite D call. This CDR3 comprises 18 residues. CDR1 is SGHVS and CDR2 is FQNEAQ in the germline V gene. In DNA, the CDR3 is TGCGCCAGCAGCCAAGAATTTCGGCGAACCTTAGCCAAAAACATTCAGTACTTC. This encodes CASSQEFRRTLAKNIQYF. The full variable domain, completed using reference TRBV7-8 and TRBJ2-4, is GAGVSQSPRYKVAKRGQDVALRCDPISGHVSLFWYQQALGQGPEFLTYFQNEAQLDKSGLPSDRFFAERPEGSVSTLKIQRTQQEDSAVYLCASSQEFRRTLAKNIQYFGAGTRLSVL.

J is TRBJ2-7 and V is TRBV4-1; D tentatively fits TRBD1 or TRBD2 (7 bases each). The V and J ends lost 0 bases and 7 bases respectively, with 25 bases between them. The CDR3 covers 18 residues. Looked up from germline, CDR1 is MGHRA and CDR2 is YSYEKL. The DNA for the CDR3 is TGCGCCAGCAGCCAAGACCAGGGGGGTCCTAGCGGCCCGGGGGAGCAGTACTTC. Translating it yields CASSQDQGGPSGPGEQYF.

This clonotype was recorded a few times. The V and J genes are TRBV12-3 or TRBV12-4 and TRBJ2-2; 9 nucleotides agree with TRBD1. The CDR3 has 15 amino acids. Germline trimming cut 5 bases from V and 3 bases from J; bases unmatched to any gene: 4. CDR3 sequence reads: CASSPRTGDTGELFF. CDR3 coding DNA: TGTGCCAGCAGTCCTCGGACAGGGGACACCGGGGAGCTGTTTTTT.

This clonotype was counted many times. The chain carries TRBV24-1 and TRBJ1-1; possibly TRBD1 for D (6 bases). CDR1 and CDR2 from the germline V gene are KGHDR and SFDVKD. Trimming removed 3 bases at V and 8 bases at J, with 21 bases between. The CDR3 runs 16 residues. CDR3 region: CATSDGSAFSTGEAFF. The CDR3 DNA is TGTGCCACCAGTGATGGCAGTGCTTTTTCCACAGGGGAAGCTTTCTTT.

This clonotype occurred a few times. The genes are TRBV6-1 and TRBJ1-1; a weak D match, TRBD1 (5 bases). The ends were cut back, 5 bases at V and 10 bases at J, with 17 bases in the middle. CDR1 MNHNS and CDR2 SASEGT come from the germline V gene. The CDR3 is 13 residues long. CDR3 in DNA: TGTGCCAGCAGTTCGCCTTCAGGGAGGGCAGCTTTCTTT. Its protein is CASSSPSGRAAFF.

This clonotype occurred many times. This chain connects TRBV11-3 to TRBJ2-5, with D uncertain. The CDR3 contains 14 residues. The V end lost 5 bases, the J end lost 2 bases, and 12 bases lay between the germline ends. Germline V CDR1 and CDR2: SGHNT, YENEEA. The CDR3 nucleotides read TGTGCCAGCAGCCGTAGCCGTGGGCAAGAGACCCAGTACTTC. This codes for CASSRSRGQETQYF.

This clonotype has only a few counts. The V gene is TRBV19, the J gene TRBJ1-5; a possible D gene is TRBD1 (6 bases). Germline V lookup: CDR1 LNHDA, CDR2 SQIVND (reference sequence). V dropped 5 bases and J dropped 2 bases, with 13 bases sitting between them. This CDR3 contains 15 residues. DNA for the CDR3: TGTGCCAGTAGTCCGCAGGACAGAGGCAATCAGCCCCAGCATTTT. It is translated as CASSPQDRGNQPQHF.

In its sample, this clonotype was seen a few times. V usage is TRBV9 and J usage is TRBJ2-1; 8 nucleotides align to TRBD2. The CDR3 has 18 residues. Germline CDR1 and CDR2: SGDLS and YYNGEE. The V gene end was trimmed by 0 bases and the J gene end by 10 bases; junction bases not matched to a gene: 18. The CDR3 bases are TGTGCCAGCAGCGTAGAGGGTGGGGCTAGCGGGTATTTGACGGAGCAGTTCTTC. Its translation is CASSVEGGASGYLTEQFF.

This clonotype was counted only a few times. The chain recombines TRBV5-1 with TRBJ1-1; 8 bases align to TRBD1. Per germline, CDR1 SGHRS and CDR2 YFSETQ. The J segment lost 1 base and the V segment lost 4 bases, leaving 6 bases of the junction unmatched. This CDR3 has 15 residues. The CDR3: CASSPEGTGNTEAFF. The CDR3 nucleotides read TGCGCCAGCAGCCCGGAGGGGACAGGGAACACTGAAGCTTTCTTT.

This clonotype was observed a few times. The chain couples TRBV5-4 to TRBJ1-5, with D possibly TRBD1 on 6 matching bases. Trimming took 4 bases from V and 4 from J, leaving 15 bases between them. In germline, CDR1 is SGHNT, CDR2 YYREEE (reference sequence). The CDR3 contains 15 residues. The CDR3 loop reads CASSVAGTPNQPQHF. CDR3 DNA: TGTGCCAGCAGCGTGGCCGGGACACCAAATCAGCCCCAGCATTTT.

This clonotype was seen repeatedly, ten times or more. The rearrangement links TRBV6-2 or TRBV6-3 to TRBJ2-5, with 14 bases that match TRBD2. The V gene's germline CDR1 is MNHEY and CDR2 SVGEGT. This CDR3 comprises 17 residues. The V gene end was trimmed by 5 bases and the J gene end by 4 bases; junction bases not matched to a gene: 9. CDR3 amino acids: CASSSPGLAGGGETQYF. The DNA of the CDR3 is TGTGCCAGCAGTAGCCCCGGACTAGCGGGAGGTGGAGAGACCCAGTACTTC.

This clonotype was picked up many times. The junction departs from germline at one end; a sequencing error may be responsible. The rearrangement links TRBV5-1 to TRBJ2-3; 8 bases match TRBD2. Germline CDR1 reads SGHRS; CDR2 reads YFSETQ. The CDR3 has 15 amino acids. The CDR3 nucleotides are TGTGCCAGCAGTTTAGGTAGCGGGGGCACAGATACGCAGTATTTT. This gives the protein CASSLGSGGTDTQYF.

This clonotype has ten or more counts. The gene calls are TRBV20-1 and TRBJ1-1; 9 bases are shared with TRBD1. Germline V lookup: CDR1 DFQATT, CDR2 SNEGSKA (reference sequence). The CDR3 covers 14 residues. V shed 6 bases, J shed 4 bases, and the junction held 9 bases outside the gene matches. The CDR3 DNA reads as TGCAGTGCCCCGGGACAGGGTTTAGGCACTGAAGCTTTCTTT. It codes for CSAPGQGLGTEAFF.

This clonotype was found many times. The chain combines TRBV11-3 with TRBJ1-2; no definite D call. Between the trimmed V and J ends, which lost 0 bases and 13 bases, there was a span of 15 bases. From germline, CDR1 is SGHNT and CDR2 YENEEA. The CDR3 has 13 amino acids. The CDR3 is CASSLDRPSVSTF. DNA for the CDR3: TGTGCCAGCAGCTTAGATAGGCCCTCTGTGAGCACCTTC.

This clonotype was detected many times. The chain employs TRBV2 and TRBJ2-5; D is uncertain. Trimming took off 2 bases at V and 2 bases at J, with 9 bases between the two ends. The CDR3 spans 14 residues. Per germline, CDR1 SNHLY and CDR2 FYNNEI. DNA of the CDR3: TGTGCCAGCAGTGAAAGTGTCTATCAAGAGACCCAGTACTTC. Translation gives CASSESVYQETQYF.

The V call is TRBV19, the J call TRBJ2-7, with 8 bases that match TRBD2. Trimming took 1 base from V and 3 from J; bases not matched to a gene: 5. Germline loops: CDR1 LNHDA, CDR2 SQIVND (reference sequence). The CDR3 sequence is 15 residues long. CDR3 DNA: TGTGCCAGTAGTATAGGAATTAGCGGGGTCTACGAGCAGTACTTC. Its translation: CASSIGISGVYEQYF.

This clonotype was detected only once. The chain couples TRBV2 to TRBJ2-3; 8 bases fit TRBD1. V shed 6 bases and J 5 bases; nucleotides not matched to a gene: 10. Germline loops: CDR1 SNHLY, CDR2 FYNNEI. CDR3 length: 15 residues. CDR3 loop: CASRLGQVVKDTQYF. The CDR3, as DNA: TGTGCCAGCAGGCTGGGACAGGTGGTCAAAGATACGCAGTATTTT. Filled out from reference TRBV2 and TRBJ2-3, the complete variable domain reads EPEVTQTPSHQVTQMGQEVILRCVPISNHLYFYWYRQILGQKVEFLVSFYNNEISEKSEIFDDQFSVERPDGSNFTLKIRSTKLEDSAMYFCASRLGQVVKDTQYFGPGTRLTVL.

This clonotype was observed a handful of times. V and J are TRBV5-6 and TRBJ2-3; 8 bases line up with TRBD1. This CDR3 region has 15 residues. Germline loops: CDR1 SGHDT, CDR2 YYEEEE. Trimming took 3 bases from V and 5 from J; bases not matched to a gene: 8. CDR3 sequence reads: CASSWYRGNKDTQYF. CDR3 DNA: TGTGCCAGCAGCTGGTACAGGGGGAATAAAGATACGCAGTATTTT.

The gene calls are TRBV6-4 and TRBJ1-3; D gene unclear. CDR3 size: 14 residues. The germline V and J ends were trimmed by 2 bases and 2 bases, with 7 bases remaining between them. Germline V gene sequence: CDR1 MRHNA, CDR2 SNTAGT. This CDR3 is CASSDDGAGNTIYF. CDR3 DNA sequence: TGTGCCAGCAGTGACGATGGGGCTGGAAACACCATATATTTT.

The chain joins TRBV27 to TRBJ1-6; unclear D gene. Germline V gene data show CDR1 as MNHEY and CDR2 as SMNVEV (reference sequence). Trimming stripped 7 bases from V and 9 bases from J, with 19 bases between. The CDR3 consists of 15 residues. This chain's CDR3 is CASTRVGIPSSPLHF. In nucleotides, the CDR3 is TGTGCCAGCACAAGGGTCGGAATCCCGAGTTCACCCCTCCACTTT.